A single sample is the source of the 32 T cell receptor beta chains below, sequenced in a study of blood T cell repertoires in COVID-19 (dated by TCRdb to about 2020). Library construction relied on the immunoSEQ multiplex PCR assay. The clones in this table, taken by TCRdb from immuneACCESS, are in-frame only. Not every clone is retained; where verified, under half of the shortfall comes from an unresolved V gene, and the cause of the rest is unknown. This sample holds 45,000 to 65,000 clones; approximately 89% were observed only once. The top ten clones comprise 3% to 3.5% of the sample. Sequencing was done on a sample of peripheral blood. Source of these receptors: a human donor in a cohort sampled during active COVID-19.

The chain uses TRBV25-1 and TRBJ1-1; D gene uncertain. CDR1 and CDR2 (germline): MGHDK, SYGVNS. V lost 6 bases and J lost 6, with 8 bases in between. The CDR3 totals 11 residues. The CDR3 here is CASSGSAEAFF. Written as DNA, the CDR3 is TGTGCCAGCAGCGGGTCGGCTGAAGCTTTCTTT. Complete variable domain (other parts from reference TRBV25-1 and TRBJ1-1): EADIYQTPRYLVIGTGKKITLECSQTMGHDKMYWYQQDPGMELHLIHYSYGVNSTEKGDLSSESTVSRIRTEHFPLTLESARPSHTSQYLCASSGSAEAFFGQGTRLTVV.

V usage is TRBV11-2 and J usage is TRBJ2-7; 7 nucleotides match TRBD2. The CDR3 extends over 14 amino acids. Germline V lookup: CDR1 SGHAT, CDR2 FQNNGV. V was clipped by 5 bases and J by 2 bases; unmatched bases: 6. Here the CDR3 DNA reads TGTGCCAGCAGCCGGGACTATGAGCCCTACGAGCAGTACTTC. Translated, it gives CASSRDYEPYEQYF.

The chain uses TRBV11-2 and TRBJ2-1; a possible D gene is TRBD2 (6 bases). Between the trimmed V and J ends, which lost 1 base and 5 bases, there was a span of 15 bases. The CDR3 sequence is 16 residues long. Germline V lookup: CDR1 SGHAT, CDR2 FQNNGV. CDR3 loop: CASSLAGGTFNNEQFF. The DNA for the CDR3 is TGTGCCAGCAGCTTAGCGGGCGGGACGTTCAACAATGAGCAGTTCTTC.

The table lists this clone with a few counts. In DNA, the CDR3 is TGTGCCAGCAGCTTCGGGACACCGAACACCGGGGAGCTGTTTTTT. It encodes CASSFGTPNTGELFF. The chain uses TRBV7-9 and TRBJ2-2; D is possibly TRBD1 (6 bases). Trimming pared 3 bases from V and 0 bases from J, leaving 8 bases between. The germline V gene encodes CDR1 SEHNR and CDR2 FQNEAQ (reference sequence). The CDR3 covers 15 residues.

V and J are TRBV7-9 and TRBJ1-1, with unresolved D. This CDR3 comprises 11 residues. Trimming shortened V by 6 bases and J by 5 bases, and 7 bases separated the two germline ends. Germline assignment: CDR1 SEHNR and CDR2 FQNEAQ (reference sequence). This CDR3 reads CASREATEAFF. Here the CDR3 DNA reads TGTGCCAGCAGGGAGGCAACTGAAGCTTTCTTT.

V and J are TRBV6-1 and TRBJ2-5; possible D gene TRBD2, 7 bases. This CDR3 region has 15 residues. Germline CDR1 MNHNS, CDR2 SASEGT. Trimming stripped 1 base from V and 5 bases from J, with 14 bases between. The CDR3 region is CASSEGGGTWETQYF. DNA for the CDR3: TGTGCCAGCAGTGAAGGGGGGGGGACATGGGAGACCCAGTACTTC.

The V and J genes are TRBV7-2 and TRBJ2-2; D gene unclear. The V end lost 5 bases, the J end lost 1 base, and 8 bases lay between the germline ends. The germline gives CDR1 SGHTA, CDR2 FQGNSA. This CDR3 comprises 14 residues. Written as DNA, the CDR3 is TGTGCCAGCAGCCTCCGGAGGAACACCGGGGAGCTGTTTTTT. Translating gives CASSLRRNTGELFF.

A single count supports this clone. The chain is built from TRBV12-3 or TRBV12-4 and TRBJ2-2, with no clear D. Trimming took 5 bases from V and 4 from J, leaving 5 bases between them. The CDR3 length is 12 residues. The CDR3 DNA reads TGTGCCAGCAGTCCATTCACCGGGGAGCTGTTTTTT. This codes for CASSPFTGELFF.

The genes are TRBV19 and TRBJ1-5; weak D call: TRBD1 (5 bases). The CDR3 sequence is 13 residues long. V was cut by 6 bases and J by 1 base, with 7 bases left in between. Germline loops: CDR1 LNHDA, CDR2 SQIVND (reference sequence). DNA of the CDR3: TGTGCCAGTAGAAGACAGAGCAATCAGCCCCAGCATTTT. Its protein is CASRRQSNQPQHF.

The chain couples TRBV6-5 to TRBJ1-2, with 10 bases identical to TRBD1. Germline V CDR1 and CDR2: MNHEY, SVGAGI. Germline trimming cut 10 bases from V and 6 bases from J; bases unmatched to any gene: 5. The CDR3 runs to 12 residues. The CDR3 spells CATSDRGDGYTF. The CDR3, as DNA: TGTGCCACTTCGGACAGGGGGGATGGCTACACCTTC.

This chain joins TRBV2 and TRBJ2-1, with D maybe TRBD2 (5 bases). CDR3 length equals 16 residues. Germline V CDR1 and CDR2: SNHLY, FYNNEI. V was shortened by 2 bases and J by 3 bases, with 14 bases between the two germline ends. The CDR3 nucleotides are TGTGCCAGCAGTGAACGGGCCTTAGGAGGCTACAATGAGCAGTTCTTC. Its protein is CASSERALGGYNEQFF.

The rearrangement joins TRBV19 to TRBJ1-5; no clear D gene. Trimming pared 1 base from V and 7 bases from J, leaving 8 bases between. This CDR3 contains 13 residues. The germline V gene encodes CDR1 LNHDA and CDR2 SQIVND (reference sequence). The CDR3 is CASSIADGQPQHF. The CDR3 nucleotides are TGTGCCAGTAGTATAGCCGACGGGCAGCCCCAGCATTTT.

The rearrangement uses TRBV2 and TRBJ1-2, with 11 bases fitting TRBD1. The CDR3 contains 15 residues. Germline lookup yields CDR1 SNHLY and CDR2 FYNNEI. The trim removed 6 bases at V and 4 bases at J, leaving 7 bases unmatched. The CDR3, as DNA: TGTGCCAGCAGAAGGGGGACAGGGGGGAGCTATGGCTACACCTTC. Translating gives CASRRGTGGSYGYTF. Supplemented by reference TRBV2 and TRBJ1-2, the full variable domain reads EPEVTQTPSHQVTQMGQEVILRCVPISNHLYFYWYRQILGQKVEFLVSFYNNEISEKSEIFDDQFSVERPDGSNFTLKIRSTKLEDSAMYFCASRRGTGGSYGYTFGSGTRLTVV.

The V and J genes are TRBV27 and TRBJ1-2; D possibly corresponds to TRBD1 (5 bases). Germline V gene data show CDR1 as MNHEY and CDR2 as SMNVEV (reference sequence). This CDR3 region has 14 residues. Deletions cut 5 bases from V and 7 bases from J, with 17 bases between. This CDR3 is CASSLGGRGVGYTF. The CDR3 nucleotides are TGTGCCAGCAGTCTTGGAGGCCGGGGGGTTGGCTACACCTTC.

The J gene is TRBJ1-1, the V gene TRBV19; D remains unclear. The ends were cut back, 5 bases at V and 0 bases at J, with 10 bases in the middle. The CDR3 consists of 14 residues. Germline values: CDR1 LNHDA, CDR2 SQIVND (reference sequence). In nucleotides, the CDR3 is TGTGCCAGTAGTTTAAACACCCTGAACACTGAAGCTTTCTTT. Translated, it gives CASSLNTLNTEAFF.

V and J are TRBV2 and TRBJ1-5; D might be TRBD1 (5 bases). The V end was cut by 6 bases, the J end by 5 bases, with 14 bases between. The CDR3 is made up of 14 amino acids. Germline V gene sequence: CDR1 SNHLY, CDR2 FYNNEI. Written as DNA, the CDR3 is TGTGCCAGCAGCCAAGGGCAGGGCCATCAGCCCCAGCATTTT. Residues: CASSQGQGHQPQHF. The full variable domain, in which reference TRBV2 and TRBJ1-5 provide the parts outside the CDR3, is EPEVTQTPSHQVTQMGQEVILRCVPISNHLYFYWYRQILGQKVEFLVSFYNNEISEKSEIFDDQFSVERPDGSNFTLKIRSTKLEDSAMYFCASSQGQGHQPQHFGDGTRLSIL.

The sample holds one count of this clone. V gene TRBV3-1 (or the pseudogene TRBV3-2) combines with J gene TRBJ2-5, with D possibly being TRBD1 (6 bases). The CDR3 spans 14 residues. Germline loops: CDR1 LGHDT, CDR2 YNNKEL (reference sequence). The V gene lost 1 base and the J gene lost 5 bases, with 11 bases spanning the gap. As DNA, the CDR3 is TGTGCCAGCAGCCAAGTGGGGGCGAGGGAGACCCAGTACTTC. Its protein is CASSQVGARETQYF.

The chain joins TRBV5-5 to TRBJ2-5; a possible D gene is TRBD2 (6 bases). The CDR3 sequence is 16 residues long. Trimming took off 1 base at V and 5 bases at J, with 18 bases between the two ends. The V gene's germline CDR1 is SGHKS and CDR2 YYEKEE (reference sequence). The CDR3 DNA reads TGTGCCAGCAGCTTGAGGTCGGAGGGAAAGGTTGAGACCCAGTACTTC. It specifies CASSLRSEGKVETQYF.

V and J are TRBV18 and TRBJ1-3; a weak D match, TRBD1 (6 bases). This CDR3 is 16 amino acids long. Germline CDR1 is KGHSH and CDR2 is LQKENI. Trimming pared 3 bases from V and 4 bases from J, leaving 16 bases between. The CDR3 here is CASSPFRGSAGNTIYF. The CDR3 nucleotides are TGTGCCAGCTCACCGTTCAGGGGAAGTGCCGGAAACACCATATATTTT.

The genes are TRBV7-2 and TRBJ1-5, with 7 bases matching TRBD1. Germline V gives CDR1 SGHTA, CDR2 FQGNSA. The V segment lost 3 bases and the J segment 5 bases; nucleotides outside the gene matches: 7. The CDR3 runs 15 residues. The DNA for the CDR3 is TGTGCCAGCAGCTTTTTGACAGGGAGAGATCAGCCCCAGCATTTT. The encoded protein is CASSFLTGRDQPQHF.

The chain employs TRBV7-2 and TRBJ1-1, with D perhaps TRBD1 (5 bases). CDR1 is SGHTA, CDR2 FQGNSA, per germline. V was trimmed by 5 bases and J by 2 bases, leaving 9 bases between them. This CDR3 is built from 13 residues. The CDR3 is CASSGGGNTEAFF. For the CDR3, the DNA is TGTGCCAGCAGCGGCGGGGGAAACACTGAAGCTTTCTTT. Complete variable domain (other parts from reference TRBV7-2 and TRBJ1-1): GAGVSQSPSNKVTEKGKDVELRCDPISGHTALYWYRQSLGQGLEFLIYFQGNSAPDKSGLPSDRFSAERTGGSVSTLTIQRTQQEDSAVYLCASSGGGNTEAFFGQGTRLTVV.

This chain links TRBV7-3 with TRBJ2-7, with 9 bases matching TRBD1. Germline loops: CDR1 SGHTA, CDR2 FQGTGA. This CDR3 is 14 amino acids long. Germline trimming cut 5 bases from V and 5 bases from J; bases unmatched to any gene: 7. CDR3 protein: CASSLTGGDNEQYF. CDR3 DNA: TGTGCCAGCAGCCTGACAGGGGGGGACAACGAGCAGTACTTC.

V gene TRBV15 combines with J gene TRBJ2-1; no clear D gene. The V end was cut by 1 base, the J end by 8 bases, with 6 bases between. This CDR3 region has 12 residues. The germline gives CDR1 LNHNV, CDR2 YYDKDF (reference sequence). As DNA, the CDR3 is TGTGCCACCAGCAGAGCACTCCATGAGCAGTTCTTC. The encoded protein is CATSRALHEQFF.

This clone has just a few counts. The DNA for the CDR3 is TGTGCCAGTAGTCATGACAGATTAGGAAGAGAGACCCAGTACTTC. This encodes CASSHDRLGRETQYF. The chain employs TRBV19 and TRBJ2-5; possible D gene TRBD1, 5 bases. There are 15 residues in the CDR3. The ends were cut back, 5 bases at V and 4 bases at J, with 17 bases in the middle. Germline V gene sequence: CDR1 LNHDA, CDR2 SQIVND (reference sequence).

This rearrangement joins TRBV5-4 to TRBJ2-7, with TRBD2 matching over 9 bases. Germline values: CDR1 SGHNT, CDR2 YYREEE (reference sequence). CDR3 length equals 15 residues. Trimming at V came to 4 bases and at J to 3 bases, leaving 8 bases not matched to a gene. The CDR3 nucleotides read TGTGCCAGCAGCGCGGGACTAGCCTCGATCTACGAGCAGTACTTC. It is translated as CASSAGLASIYEQYF.

This clone has more than one count but fewer than ten. V and J are TRBV7-9 and TRBJ2-7; 9 nucleotides align to TRBD1. J was trimmed by 2 bases and V by 5 bases; bases with no gene match: 1. Germline values: CDR1 SEHNR, CDR2 FQNEAQ (reference sequence). This CDR3 comprises 13 residues. The CDR3 is CASSRQGAYEQYF. In nucleotides, the CDR3 is TGTGCCAGCAGCCGACAGGGGGCCTACGAGCAGTACTTC.

The rearrangement uses TRBV4-3 and TRBJ2-5; 7 positions match TRBD1. The CDR3 is 13 residues long. Trimming took 4 bases from V and 3 from J; bases not matched to a gene: 2. Germline values: CDR1 LGHNA, CDR2 YSLEER. The CDR3 DNA sequence: TGCGCCAGCAGCCGGGGGACAGAAGAGACCCAGTACTTC. Protein: CASSRGTEETQYF.

The chain joins TRBV25-1 to TRBJ2-5; 7 bases line up with TRBD2. The CDR3 consists of 14 residues. Germline V CDR1 and CDR2: MGHDK, SYGVNS. The ends lost 3 bases at V and 3 bases at J; junction bases unmatched: 4. CDR3 residues: CASSEWTSKETQYF. The DNA for the CDR3 is TGTGCCAGCAGTGAGTGGACTAGTAAAGAGACCCAGTACTTC.

The CDR3 region has the DNA TGTGCCAGTAGTATGGGGCGGGGATGGGATGGCTACACCTTC. The encoded protein is CASSMGRGWDGYTF. The rearrangement joins TRBV19 to TRBJ1-2; D might be TRBD1 (5 bases). The length of the CDR3 is 14 residues. Trimming took off 3 bases at V and 6 bases at J, with 14 bases between the two ends. Germline CDR1 LNHDA, CDR2 SQIVND (reference sequence).

This sequence joins TRBV9 and TRBJ2-7, with 10 bases lining up with TRBD2. The CDR3 has 15 amino acids. The V gene end was trimmed by 0 bases and the J gene end by 2 bases; junction bases not matched to a gene: 2. The germline gives CDR1 SGDLS, CDR2 YYNGEE. Written as DNA, the CDR3 is TGTGCCAGCAGCGTAGGGACTAGCGGAACCTACGAGCAGTACTTC. This translates into CASSVGTSGTYEQYF.

This sequence joins TRBV2 and TRBJ2-2; D ambiguous. The CDR3 is made up of 15 amino acids. Germline CDR1 is SNHLY and CDR2 is FYNNEI. V was shortened by 1 base and J by 4 bases, with 10 bases between the two germline ends. The CDR3 DNA sequence: TGTGCCAGCAGTGAAGGCAGTGCCCCCACCGGGGAGCTGTTTTTT. It codes for CASSEGSAPTGELFF.

The V call is TRBV18, the J call TRBJ1-2, with TRBD1 identical over 9 bases. J gave up 2 bases and V 10 bases, and 5 bases lay outside the gene matches. Germline V gene sequence: CDR1 KGHSH, CDR2 LQKENI. This CDR3 region has 13 residues. The CDR3 loop is CATTGQGNYGYTF. CDR3 sequence (DNA): TGTGCCACAACGGGACAGGGCAACTATGGCTACACCTTC.